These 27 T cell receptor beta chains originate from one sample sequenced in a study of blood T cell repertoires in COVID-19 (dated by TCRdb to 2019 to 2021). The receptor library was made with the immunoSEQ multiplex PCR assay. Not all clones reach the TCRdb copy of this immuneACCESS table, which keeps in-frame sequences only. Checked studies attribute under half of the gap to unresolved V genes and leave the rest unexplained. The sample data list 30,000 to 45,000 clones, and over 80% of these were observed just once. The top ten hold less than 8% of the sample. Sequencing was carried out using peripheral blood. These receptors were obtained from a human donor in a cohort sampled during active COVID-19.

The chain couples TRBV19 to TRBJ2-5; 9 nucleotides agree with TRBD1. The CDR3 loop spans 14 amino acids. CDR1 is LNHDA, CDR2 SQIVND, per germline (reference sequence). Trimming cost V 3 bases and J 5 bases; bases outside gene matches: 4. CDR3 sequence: CASSMGQGIETQYF. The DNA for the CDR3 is TGTGCCAGTAGTATGGGACAGGGAATTGAGACCCAGTACTTC.

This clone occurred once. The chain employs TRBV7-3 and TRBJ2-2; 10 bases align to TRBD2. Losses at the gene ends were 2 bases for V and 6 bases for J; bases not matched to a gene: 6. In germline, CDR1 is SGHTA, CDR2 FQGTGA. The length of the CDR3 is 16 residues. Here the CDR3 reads CASSLGTSEGPGELFF. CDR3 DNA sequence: TGTGCCAGCAGCTTAGGGACTAGCGAGGGCCCCGGGGAGCTGTTTTTT. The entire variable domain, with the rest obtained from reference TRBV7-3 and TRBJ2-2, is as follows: GAGVSQTPSNKVTEKGKYVELRCDPISGHTALYWYRQSLGQGPEFLIYFQGTGAADDSGLPNDRFFAVRPEGSVSTLKIQRTERGDSAVYLCASSLGTSEGPGELFFGEGSRLTVL.

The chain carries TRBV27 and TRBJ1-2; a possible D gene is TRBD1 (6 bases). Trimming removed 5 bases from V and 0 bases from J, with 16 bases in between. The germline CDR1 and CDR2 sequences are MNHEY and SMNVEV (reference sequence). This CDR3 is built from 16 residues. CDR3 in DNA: TGTGCCAGCAGTCCAATAGGGGGAAATTCTAACTATGGCTACACCTTC. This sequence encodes CASSPIGGNSNYGYTF.

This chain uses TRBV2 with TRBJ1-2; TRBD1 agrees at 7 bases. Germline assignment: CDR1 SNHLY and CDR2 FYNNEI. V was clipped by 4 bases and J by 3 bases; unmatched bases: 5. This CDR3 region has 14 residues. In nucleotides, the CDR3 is TGTGCCAGCAGTGGGGAACAGGGGCACTATGGCTACACCTTC. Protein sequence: CASSGEQGHYGYTF. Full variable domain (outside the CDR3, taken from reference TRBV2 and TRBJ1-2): EPEVTQTPSHQVTQMGQEVILRCVPISNHLYFYWYRQILGQKVEFLVSFYNNEISEKSEIFDDQFSVERPDGSNFTLKIRSTKLEDSAMYFCASSGEQGHYGYTFGSGTRLTVV.

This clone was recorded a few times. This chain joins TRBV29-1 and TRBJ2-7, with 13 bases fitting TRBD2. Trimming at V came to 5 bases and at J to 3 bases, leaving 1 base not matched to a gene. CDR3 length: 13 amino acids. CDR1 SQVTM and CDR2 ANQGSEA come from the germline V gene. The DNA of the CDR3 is TGCAGCGTTACTAGCGGGGGGGGCTACGAGCAGTACTTC. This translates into CSVTSGGGYEQYF.

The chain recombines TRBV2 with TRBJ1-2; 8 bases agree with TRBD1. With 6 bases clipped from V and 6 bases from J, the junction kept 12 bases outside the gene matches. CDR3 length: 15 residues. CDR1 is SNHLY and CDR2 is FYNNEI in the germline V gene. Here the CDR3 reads CASRGRTGRMDGYTF. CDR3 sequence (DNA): TGTGCCAGCAGGGGGAGGACAGGGCGGATGGATGGCTACACCTTC.

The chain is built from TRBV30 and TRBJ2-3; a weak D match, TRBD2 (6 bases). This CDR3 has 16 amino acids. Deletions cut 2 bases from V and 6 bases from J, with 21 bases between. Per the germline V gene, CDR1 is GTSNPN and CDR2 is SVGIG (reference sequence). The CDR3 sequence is CAWSTLGLALGDTQYF. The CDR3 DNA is TGTGCCTGGAGTACACTGGGACTCGCCCTGGGGGATACGCAGTATTTT.

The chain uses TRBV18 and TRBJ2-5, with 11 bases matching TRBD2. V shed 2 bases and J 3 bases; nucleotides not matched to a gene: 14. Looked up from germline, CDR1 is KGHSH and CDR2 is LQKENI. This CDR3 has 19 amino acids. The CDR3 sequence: CASSPLKASGRRNKETQYF. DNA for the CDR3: TGTGCCAGCTCACCATTAAAGGCTAGCGGGAGGAGGAATAAAGAGACCCAGTACTTC.

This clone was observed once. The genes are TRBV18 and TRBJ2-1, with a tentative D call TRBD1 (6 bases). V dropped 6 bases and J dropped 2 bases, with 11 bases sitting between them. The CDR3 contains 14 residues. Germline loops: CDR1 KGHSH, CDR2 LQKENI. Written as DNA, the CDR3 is TGTGCCAGCTCCCACGGGACAACCTACAATGAGCAGTTCTTC. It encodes CASSHGTTYNEQFF.

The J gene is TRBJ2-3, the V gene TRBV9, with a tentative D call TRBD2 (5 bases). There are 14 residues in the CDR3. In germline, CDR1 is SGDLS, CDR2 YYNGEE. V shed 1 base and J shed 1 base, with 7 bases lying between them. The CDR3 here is CASSVIGGTDTQYF. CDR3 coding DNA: TGTGCCAGCAGCGTAATCGGGGGCACAGATACGCAGTATTTT.

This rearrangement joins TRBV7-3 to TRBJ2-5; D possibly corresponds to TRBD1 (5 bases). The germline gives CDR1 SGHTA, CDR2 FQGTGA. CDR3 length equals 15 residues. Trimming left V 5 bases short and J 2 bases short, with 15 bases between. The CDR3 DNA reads TGTGCCAGCAGCCCAGCATCAGGGTTACAAGAGACCCAGTACTTC. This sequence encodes CASSPASGLQETQYF.

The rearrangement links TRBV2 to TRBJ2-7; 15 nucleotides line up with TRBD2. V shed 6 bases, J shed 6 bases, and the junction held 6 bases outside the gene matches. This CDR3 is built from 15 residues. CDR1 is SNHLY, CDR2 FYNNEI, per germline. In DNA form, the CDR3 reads TGTGCCAGCAGGCGGACTAGCGGGAGGGCCAGCGAGCAGTACTTC. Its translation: CASRRTSGRASEQYF.

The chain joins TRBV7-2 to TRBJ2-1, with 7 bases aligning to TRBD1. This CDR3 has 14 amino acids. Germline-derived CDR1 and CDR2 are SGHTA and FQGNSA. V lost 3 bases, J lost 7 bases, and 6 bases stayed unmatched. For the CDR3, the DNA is TGTGCCAGCAGCTTTCGGACAGGTCAAAATGAGCAGTTCTTC. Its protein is CASSFRTGQNEQFF.

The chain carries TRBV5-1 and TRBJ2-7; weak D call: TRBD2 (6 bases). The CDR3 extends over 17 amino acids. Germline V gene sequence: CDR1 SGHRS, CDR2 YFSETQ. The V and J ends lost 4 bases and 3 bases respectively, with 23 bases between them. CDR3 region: CASSLGVGDAGRYEQYF. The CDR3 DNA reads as TGCGCCAGCAGCCTTGGTGTCGGGGACGCGGGGCGCTACGAGCAGTACTTC.

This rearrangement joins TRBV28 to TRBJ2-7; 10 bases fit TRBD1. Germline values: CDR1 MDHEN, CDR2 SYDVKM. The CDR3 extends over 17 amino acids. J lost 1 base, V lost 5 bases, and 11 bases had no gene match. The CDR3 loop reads CASSPSTGGPRSYEQYF. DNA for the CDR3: TGTGCCAGCAGTCCGTCGACAGGGGGCCCAAGATCCTACGAGCAGTACTTC.

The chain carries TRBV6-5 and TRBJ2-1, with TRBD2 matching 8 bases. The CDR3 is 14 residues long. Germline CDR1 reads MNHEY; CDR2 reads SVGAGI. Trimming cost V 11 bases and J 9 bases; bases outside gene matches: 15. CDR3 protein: CAVGSGKKSSEQFF. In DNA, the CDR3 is TGTGCCGTTGGTAGCGGGAAAAAAAGCAGTGAGCAGTTCTTC.

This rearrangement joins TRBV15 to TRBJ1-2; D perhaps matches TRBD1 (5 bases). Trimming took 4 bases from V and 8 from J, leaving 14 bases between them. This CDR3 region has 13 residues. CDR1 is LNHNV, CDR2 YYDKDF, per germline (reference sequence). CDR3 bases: TGTGCCACCAGCAAGGCGGGACTGGACGGCTACACCTTC. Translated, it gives CATSKAGLDGYTF.

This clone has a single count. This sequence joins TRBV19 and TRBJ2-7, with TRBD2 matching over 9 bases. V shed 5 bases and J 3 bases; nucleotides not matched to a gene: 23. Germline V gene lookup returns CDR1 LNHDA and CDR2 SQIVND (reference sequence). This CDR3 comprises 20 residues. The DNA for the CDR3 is TGTGCCAGTAGTGTGGGTTTTGGATTGGGGCGCGGGAGGGCCGTCTACGAGCAGTACTTC. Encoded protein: CASSVGFGLGRGRAVYEQYF.

CDR3 protein: CASSPDGAGTPSYGYTF. Written as DNA, the CDR3 is TGTGCCAGCAGCCCCGATGGCGCCGGGACACCGTCCTATGGCTACACCTTC. The V and J genes are TRBV4-2 and TRBJ1-2; tentatively, D is TRBD1 (6 bases). V dropped 4 bases and J dropped 4 bases, with 22 bases sitting between them. Germline V CDR1 and CDR2: LGHNA, YNFKEQ. The CDR3 is made up of 17 amino acids.

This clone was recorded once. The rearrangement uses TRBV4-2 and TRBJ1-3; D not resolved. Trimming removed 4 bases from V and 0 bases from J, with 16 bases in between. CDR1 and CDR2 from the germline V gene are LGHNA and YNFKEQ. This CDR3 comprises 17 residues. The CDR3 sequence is CASSRGGSPPSGNTIYF. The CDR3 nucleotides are TGTGCCAGCAGCCGGGGAGGCTCCCCTCCCTCTGGAAACACCATATATTTT.

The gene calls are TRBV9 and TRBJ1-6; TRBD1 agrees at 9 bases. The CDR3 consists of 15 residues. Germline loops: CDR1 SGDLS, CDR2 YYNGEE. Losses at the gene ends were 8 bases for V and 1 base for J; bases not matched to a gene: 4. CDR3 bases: TGTGCCAGTACCGGGACAGGGTCCTATAATTCACCCCTCCACTTT. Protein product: CASTGTGSYNSPLHF.

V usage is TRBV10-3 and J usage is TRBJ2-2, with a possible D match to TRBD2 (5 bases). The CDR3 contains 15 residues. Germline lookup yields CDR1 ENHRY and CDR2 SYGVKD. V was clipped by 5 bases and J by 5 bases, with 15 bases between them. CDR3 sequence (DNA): TGTGCCATCAGTTCCCCCGGTACGGGGACCGGGGAGCTGTTTTTT. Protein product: CAISSPGTGTGELFF.

The CDR3 nucleotides read TGTGCCAGCAGCATGACAGGGGGCATGGGCTACACCTTC. Protein sequence: CASSMTGGMGYTF. The V call is TRBV12-3 or TRBV12-4, the J call TRBJ1-2; the match to TRBD1 covers 10 bases. The CDR3 is made up of 13 amino acids. After removal of 6 bases from V and 8 bases from J, the junction contained 6 bases not matched to a gene.

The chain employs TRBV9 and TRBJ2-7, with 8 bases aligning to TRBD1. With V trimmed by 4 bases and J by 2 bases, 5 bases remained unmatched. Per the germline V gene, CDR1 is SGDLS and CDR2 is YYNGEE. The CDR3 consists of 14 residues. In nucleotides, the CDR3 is TGTGCCAGCAGCCCAGGGGGCGTACCCTACGAGCAGTACTTC. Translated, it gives CASSPGGVPYEQYF.

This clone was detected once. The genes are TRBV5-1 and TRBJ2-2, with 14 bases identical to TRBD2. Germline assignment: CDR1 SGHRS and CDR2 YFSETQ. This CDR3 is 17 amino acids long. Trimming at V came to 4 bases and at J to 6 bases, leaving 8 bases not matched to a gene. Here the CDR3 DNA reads TGCGCCAGCAGCCCCACCCCGGGACTAGCGGGAGCCGGGGAGCTGTTTTTT. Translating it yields CASSPTPGLAGAGELFF.

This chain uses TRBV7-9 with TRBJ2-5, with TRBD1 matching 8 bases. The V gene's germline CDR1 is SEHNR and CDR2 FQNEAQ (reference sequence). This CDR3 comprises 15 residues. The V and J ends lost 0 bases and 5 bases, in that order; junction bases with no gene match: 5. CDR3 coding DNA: TGTGCCAGCAGCTTAGCGCAGGGGGCCCGGGAGACCCAGTACTTC. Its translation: CASSLAQGARETQYF.

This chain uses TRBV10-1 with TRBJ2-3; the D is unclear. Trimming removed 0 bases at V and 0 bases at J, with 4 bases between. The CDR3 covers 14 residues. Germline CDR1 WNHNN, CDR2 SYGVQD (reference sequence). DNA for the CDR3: TGCGCCAGCAGTGAGTCCGGGAGCACAGATACGCAGTATTTT. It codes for CASSESGSTDTQYF.